This T cell receptor (beta chain) emerged from a study of blood T cell repertoires in COVID-19. Study background: Samples of COVID-19 (acute and convalescent) were obtained from the United States, Italy and Spain. Sample material is recorded as cDNA or gDNA derived from T cells, B-cell-depleted T cells, or PBMCs.

There are 18 residues in the CDR3. V shed 0 bases, J shed 0 bases, and the junction held 10 bases outside the gene matches. Germline loops: CDR1 LGHDT, CDR2 YNNKEL (reference sequence). Enrollment of patients from Seattle took place during active infection, with longitudinal follow-up. Study processing details: Reference gene primer amplification gave estimated nucleated cell counts. Libraries were prepared by immunoSEQ multiplex PCR; TCRdb keeps only in-frame clonotypes and omits some of them. V and J calls plus clone size are reproduced from that table; the DNA served to infer D and trimming. The table includes approximately 210,000 clones, approximately 94% detected once.

The receptor was derived from a man aged 25-40 years with COVID-19, enrolled during active disease. The chain carries TRBV3-1 (or the pseudogene TRBV3-2) and TRBJ2-5; TRBD2 matches at 7 bases. Sequenced input: peripheral blood. The CDR3 nucleotides are TGTGCCAGCAGCCAAGATCGAGGGGCGGGGGTGTACCAAGAGACCCAGTACTTC. Amino acid sequence: CASSQDRGAGVYQETQYF.